A selection of T cell receptor beta chains follows, all from one sample in a study of T-cell reconstitution after alpha-beta-depleted transplantation in children. Via MiXCR, TCRdb re-called the PCR reads, giving one row per CDR3 protein. The repertoire holds about 310,000 distinct CDR3 sequences, with about a quarter as singletons. The sequencing here drew on PBMCs, mostly from graft donor cells, taken 180 days after TCRalphabeta/CD19-depleted stem cell transplant. Receptor source: a male patient younger than 18 who had a stem cell transplant for acute lymphoblastic leukemia, so the T cells may come from the graft donor. The CDR3 runs from the conserved cysteine through the conserved F or W. D genes are given only for firm matches. A clone size is listed for some rows: how often the clone was seen (once, few, many), or a class if it is expanded.

j_call d_call v_call clone_size cdr3_nt cdr3_aa
TRBJ2-1 NA TRBV20-1 NA TGCAGTGCTAGTGGCCTACTAGCTCCATACAATGAGCAGTTCTTC CSASGLLAPYNEQFF
TRBJ2-5 NA TRBV2 NA TGTGCCAGCAGTGAAGCGGGCCCGGAGACCCAGTACTTC CASSEAGPETQYF
TRBJ2-5 TRBD2 TRBV12-3/TRBV12-4 few TGTGCCAGCCGGACTAGCGGGGAGTACCAAGAGACCCAGTACTTC CASRTSGEYQETQYF
TRBJ2-2 TRBD1 TRBV28 NA TGTGCCAGCAGTTTTGGGACAGGGAACACCGGGGAGCTGTTTTTT CASSFGTGNTGELFF
TRBJ2-7 TRBD1 TRBV27 NA TGTGCCAGCAGTTTAGGAAGACAGGGTCTTTACGAGCAGTACTTC CASSLGRQGLYEQYF
TRBJ2-7 TRBD2 TRBV29-1 once TGCAGCGTTGATGGCAGGCGGGGGGGAACATACGAGCAGTACTTC CSVDGRRGGTYEQYF
TRBJ2-7 NA TRBV7-9 NA TGTGACAGCAGCTTAGAACACCTCTACGAGCAGTACTTC CDSSLEHLYEQYF
TRBJ2-7 TRBD1 TRBV5-1 NA TGCGCCAGCAGCGCCGGGACAGACTCCTACGAGCAGTACTTC CASSAGTDSYEQYF
TRBJ2-7 TRBD1 TRBV28 NA TGTGCCAGCAGTTCGGGGACAGGGAAGGTAGGGCAGTACTTC CASSSGTGKVGQYF
TRBJ2-7 NA TRBV18 once TGTGCCAGCTCACTCGGACAGATACCGGGCTACGAGCAGTACTTC CASSLGQIPGYEQYF
TRBJ2-3 TRBD2 TRBV10-1 NA TGCGCCAGAAACCAAGCGGGAGGGCCGAAAGATACGCAGTATTTT CARNQAGGPKDTQYF
TRBJ2-1 TRBD2 TRBV10-3 NA TGTGCCATCAGTGATATGGGGCGGGAGAGCTCCTACAATGAGCAGTTCTTC CAISDMGRESSYNEQFF
TRBJ2-1 NA TRBV4-2 many TGTGCCAGCAGCCCGACGGGAGAAGGGACCCACAATGAGCAGTTCTTC CASSPTGEGTHNEQFF
TRBJ2-1 NA TRBV28 NA TGTGCCAGCAGTTTTCCCCCCGGGAGACTTAAGGTCAATGAGCAGTTCTTC CASSFPPGRLKVNEQFF
TRBJ2-2 NA TRBV20-1 NA TGCTGTGCTAGAGACCGGGTCGGGAGATCCCAAGGGGGGGAGCTGTTTTTT CCARDRVGRSQGGELFF
TRBJ1-2 NA TRBV6-5 NA TGTGCCAGCGCGGCTGGTAACTATGGCTACACCTTC CASAAGNYGYTF
TRBJ2-5 NA TRBV6-1 NA TGTGCCAGCAGAGACCAGTATCCCCAAGAGACCCAGTACTTC CASRDQYPQETQYF
TRBJ1-2 TRBD1 TRBV7-9 NA TGTGCCAGCAGCCGCCGGACAGGGGGGTATGGCTACACCTTC CASSRRTGGYGYTF
TRBJ1-2 NA TRBV5-1 few TGCGCCAGCAGCTTGGAGGGGAACCGCTATGGCTACACCTTC CASSLEGNRYGYTF
TRBJ2-1 TRBD2 TRBV10-3 NA TGTGCCATCAGTGAGTCATGGACTAGCGGTAATGAGCAGTTCTTC CAISESWTSGNEQFF
TRBJ2-7 NA TRBV27 NA TGTGCCAGCAGTTCCCCCAGGGCCCTCTACGAGCAGTACTTC CASSSPRALYEQYF
TRBJ2-7 TRBD2 TRBV5-8 NA TGTGCCAGCAGCAGGGGACTAGCGGAGTGGACCTACTACGAGCAGTACTTC CASSRGLAEWTYYEQYF
TRBJ1-2 NA TRBV20-1 NA TGCAGTGCTAGAGGGGCAGGCCGGGCCCAGAATGGCTACACCTTC CSARGAGRAQNGYTF
TRBJ1-1 NA TRBV20-1 NA TGCAGTGCTACAGACAGTGAAGCTTTCTTT CSATDSEAFF
TRBJ2-5 NA TRBV3-1 few TGTGCCAGCAGCCAAGTATTCTGGCTATCGCACGGAGAGACCCAGTACTTC CASSQVFWLSHGETQYF